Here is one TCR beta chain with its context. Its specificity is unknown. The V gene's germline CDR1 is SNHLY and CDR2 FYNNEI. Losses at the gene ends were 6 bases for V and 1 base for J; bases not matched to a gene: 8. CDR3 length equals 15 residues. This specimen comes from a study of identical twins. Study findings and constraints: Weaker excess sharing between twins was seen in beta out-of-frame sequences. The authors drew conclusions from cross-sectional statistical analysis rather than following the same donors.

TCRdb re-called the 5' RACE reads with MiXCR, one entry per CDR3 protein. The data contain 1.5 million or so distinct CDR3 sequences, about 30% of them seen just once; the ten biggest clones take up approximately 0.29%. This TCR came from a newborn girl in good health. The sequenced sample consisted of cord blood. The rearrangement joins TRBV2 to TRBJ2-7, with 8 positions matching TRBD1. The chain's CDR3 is CASRGYRGTSYEQYF. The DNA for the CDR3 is TGTGCCAGCAGGGGATACAGGGGGACGTCCTACGAGCAGTACTTC.